Listed here are 11 T cell receptor beta chains from one sample, sequenced in a study of shared clonotypes between healthy human individuals. Sequenced by immunoSEQ multiplex PCR; TCRdb stores in-frame clones only, minus some. The sample consists of 2,500,000 or so clones, around 93% of them appearing once. Sequencing input: naive CD4+ T cells from PBMCs. Subset noted: CD45RA+ positively selected. Every receptor here comes from a man between 18 and 35 years old in good health. Some clones in this sample may be carry-over from other donors' samples.

CDR3 residues: CASSGTGEVRSNEQYF. Written as DNA, the CDR3 is TGTGCCAGCAGCGGGACAGGGGAGGTACGGAGCAACGAGCAGTACTTC. The chain combines TRBV28 with TRBJ2-7; TRBD1 matches at 10 bases. Losses at the gene ends were 6 bases for V and 5 bases for J; bases not matched to a gene: 13. The germline V gene encodes CDR1 MDHEN and CDR2 SYDVKM. CDR3 length equals 16 residues.

V gene TRBV7-9 combines with J gene TRBJ2-7, with TRBD1 matching over 10 bases. V shed 6 bases and J 2 bases; nucleotides not matched to a gene: 10. CDR1 and CDR2 (germline): SEHNR, FQNEAQ (reference sequence). CDR3 length equals 16 residues. CDR3 nucleotides: TGTGCCAGCAGATTGACCTCCGGGACAGGGGCCTACGAGCAGTACTTC. Amino acids: CASRLTSGTGAYEQYF.

This chain uses TRBV27 with TRBJ1-1; D uncertain. There are 16 residues in the CDR3. V lost 6 bases, J lost 0 bases, and 17 bases lay in between. CDR1 MNHEY and CDR2 SMNVEV come from the germline V gene (reference sequence). CDR3 DNA sequence: TGTGCCAGCAGCCTCAGAGGTACTGCCTTGAACACTGAAGCTTTCTTT. Residues: CASSLRGTALNTEAFF.

V gene TRBV28 combines with J gene TRBJ1-5; D is unclear. Per the germline V gene, CDR1 is MDHEN and CDR2 is SYDVKM. The CDR3 has 15 residues. V was shortened by 3 bases and J by 3 bases, with 12 bases between the two germline ends. The CDR3 DNA sequence: TGTGCCAGCAGTTTTACGCTTATACCCAATCAGCCCCAGCATTTT. It encodes CASSFTLIPNQPQHF.

In DNA, the CDR3 is TGCGCCAGCAGCCAAGGCGGAAATACGCAGTATTTT. Amino acid sequence: CASSQGGNTQYF. The chain carries TRBV4-3 and TRBJ2-3; D unresolved. Germline loops: CDR1 LGHNA, CDR2 YSLEER. V shed 1 base and J shed 7 bases, with 6 bases lying between them. The CDR3 totals 12 residues.

The chain couples TRBV10-2 to TRBJ2-7; a possible D gene is TRBD1 (6 bases). The CDR3 is 15 residues long. Trimming cost V 6 bases and J 5 bases, with 20 bases left between them. Germline V gene sequence: CDR1 WSHSY, CDR2 SAAADI. The CDR3, as DNA: TGCGCCAGCAGGACGCCTGCATTGGGGGCCCACGAGCAGTACTTC. It specifies CASRTPALGAHEQYF.

The CDR3 coding sequence is TGTGCCAGCAGTGATCTCTTCACAGATACGCAGTATTTT. As protein: CASSDLFTDTQYF. The V gene is TRBV2, the J gene TRBJ2-3; no clear D gene. The CDR3 loop spans 13 amino acids. Germline V gene data show CDR1 as SNHLY and CDR2 as FYNNEI. The V gene lost 3 bases and the J gene lost 2 bases, with 6 bases spanning the gap.

The count of this clone is one. V usage is TRBV7-2 and J usage is TRBJ2-2; 8 bases agree with TRBD1. Germline CDR1 SGHTA, CDR2 FQGNSA. The CDR3 consists of 17 residues. Trimming removed 2 bases from V and 3 bases from J; junction bases left unmatched: 8. CDR3: CASSLRDRGRDTGELFF. The DNA for the CDR3 is TGTGCCAGCAGCTTACGCGACAGGGGAAGGGACACCGGGGAGCTGTTTTTT.

This chain connects TRBV9 to TRBJ2-1; D is perhaps TRBD2 (7 bases). This CDR3 comprises 17 residues. The ends were cut back, 1 base at V and 4 bases at J, with 18 bases in the middle. Germline CDR1 is SGDLS and CDR2 is YYNGEE. The CDR3 here is CASSVTIGAGHYNEQFF. The CDR3 DNA is TGTGCCAGCAGCGTAACAATCGGAGCGGGACATTACAATGAGCAGTTCTTC.

J is TRBJ2-7 and V is TRBV6-1; maybe TRBD1 (6 bases). Trimming pared 1 base from V and 3 bases from J, leaving 19 bases between. The CDR3 spans 17 residues. CDR1 and CDR2 (germline): MNHNS, SASEGT. The CDR3 protein is CASSEGLGQTLFYEQYF. The CDR3 DNA is TGTGCCAGCAGTGAAGGGTTGGGACAAACACTATTCTACGAGCAGTACTTC.

V is TRBV28 and J is TRBJ2-1, with 10 bases lining up with TRBD1. CDR3 size: 14 residues. Per the germline V gene, CDR1 is MDHEN and CDR2 is SYDVKM. V dropped 6 bases and J dropped 8; count of bases not matched to a gene: 7. The CDR3 region has the DNA TGTGCCAGCAGGACAGGGGGCGCCGGCTATGAGCAGTTCTTC. Residues: CASRTGGAGYEQFF.